The rows below give T cell receptor beta chains drawn from one sample of a study of CD4 T cells in relation to SARS-CoV-2 and coronaviruses. The protocol was immunoSEQ multiplex PCR, while the TCRdb copy is restricted to in-frame clones and leaves out a portion. The sample yields approximately 30,000 clones, roughly 69% seen once. The antigens these receptors bind are not known. Material for sequencing was CD4+ T cells from PBMCs, cultured in vitro. Source of these receptors: a human donor in good health. Both conserved end residues are part of each CDR3. D genes are given only for firm matches. A clone size is listed for some rows: how often the clone was seen (once, few, many), or a class if it is expanded.

size: NA; J: TRBJ2-6; length: 15; D: NA; V: TRBV7-2; CDR3: CASSPNPSGANVLTF; DNA: TGTGCCAGCAGCCCCAACCCCTCTGGGGCCAACGTCCTGACTTTC
size: NA; J: TRBJ1-3; length: 16; D: NA; V: TRBV3-1/TRBV3-2; CDR3: CASSQDGDSRGNTIYF; DNA: TGTGCCAGCAGCCAAGATGGAGACAGCCGTGGAAACACCATATATTTT
size: NA; J: TRBJ2-7; length: 15; D: TRBD2; V: TRBV6-1; CDR3: CASSELAGGPYEQYF; DNA: TGTGCCAGCAGTGAATTGGCGGGAGGGCCCTACGAGCAGTACTTC
size: NA; J: TRBJ2-3; length: 16; D: TRBD2; V: TRBV27; CDR3: CASSFRTSGGTDTQYF; DNA: TGTGCCAGCAGTTTCCGGACTAGCGGGGGCACAGATACGCAGTATTTT
size: NA; J: TRBJ2-2; length: 14; D: NA; V: TRBV11-2; CDR3: CASSGLRGTGELFF; DNA: TGTGCCAGCAGCGGACTTCGTGGCACCGGGGAGCTGTTTTTT
size: NA; J: TRBJ1-1; length: 14; D: TRBD1; V: TRBV6-5; CDR3: CASSYSGTGFEAFF; DNA: TGTGCCAGCAGTTACTCCGGGACAGGGTTTGAAGCTTTCTTT
size: NA; J: TRBJ1-4; length: 14; D: NA; V: TRBV4-3; CDR3: CASSQAPGPEKLFF; DNA: TGCGCCAGCAGCCAAGCCCCCGGACCCGAAAAACTGTTTTTT
size: few; J: TRBJ2-6; length: 16; D: NA; V: TRBV5-1; CDR3: CASNRDITSGANVLTF; DNA: TGCGCCAGCAATAGGGACATTACCTCTGGGGCCAACGTCCTGACTTTC
size: NA; J: TRBJ2-1; length: 16; D: NA; V: TRBV9; CDR3: CASSVDPLSSYNEQFF; DNA: TGTGCCAGCAGCGTAGACCCTTTGAGCTCCTACAATGAGCAGTTCTTC
size: NA; J: TRBJ2-1; length: 15; D: NA; V: TRBV20-1; CDR3: CSASPGTSSYNEQFF; DNA: TGCAGTGCTAGTCCCGGGACAAGCTCCTACAATGAGCAGTTCTTC
size: NA; J: TRBJ1-5; length: 13; D: TRBD1; V: TRBV10-3; CDR3: CAASGTDNQPQHF; DNA: TGTGCCGCGTCCGGGACAGACAATCAGCCCCAGCATTTT
size: NA; J: TRBJ1-2; length: 13; D: NA; V: TRBV6-5; CDR3: CASSREGAYGYTF; DNA: TGTGCCAGCAGCAGGGAAGGCGCATATGGCTACACCTTC
size: NA; J: TRBJ2-1; length: 15; D: NA; V: TRBV9; CDR3: CASSSLEGYYNEQFF; DNA: TGTGCCAGCAGCTCCCTGGAGGGTTACTACAATGAGCAGTTCTTC
size: NA; J: TRBJ2-2; length: 15; D: NA; V: TRBV11-2; CDR3: CASSYGNQNTGELFF; DNA: TGTGCCAGCAGCTACGGGAACCAAAACACCGGGGAGCTGTTTTTT
size: NA; J: TRBJ2-7; length: 13; D: NA; V: TRBV7-8; CDR3: CASSLGIVDEQYF; DNA: TGTGCCAGCAGCTTAGGCATTGTGGACGAGCAGTACTTC
size: NA; J: TRBJ1-4; length: 17; D: NA; V: TRBV5-1; CDR3: CASSLEDTTATNEKLFF; DNA: TGCGCCAGCAGCTTGGAAGACACAACTGCAACTAATGAAAAACTGTTTTTT
size: NA; J: TRBJ2-1; length: 14; D: NA; V: TRBV28; CDR3: CATIFGRTNNEQFF; DNA: TGTGCCACCATTTTTGGCAGGACGAACAATGAGCAGTTCTTC
size: NA; J: TRBJ1-5; length: 13; D: NA; V: TRBV19; CDR3: CASSLDRNQPQHF; DNA: TGTGCCAGTAGTCTGGACAGAAATCAGCCCCAGCATTTT
size: NA; J: TRBJ2-7; length: 14; D: TRBD1; V: TRBV5-6; CDR3: CASSAGTGAYEQYF; DNA: TGTGCCAGCAGTGCAGGGACAGGGGCCTACGAGCAGTACTTC
size: NA; J: TRBJ1-2; length: 12; D: NA; V: TRBV10-3; CDR3: CAISPGNYGYTF; DNA: TGTGCCATCAGCCCGGGGAACTATGGCTACACCTTC
size: few; J: TRBJ1-1; length: 16; D: TRBD1; V: TRBV7-2; CDR3: CASTLGIGGAISEAFF; DNA: TGTGCCAGCACCTTGGGAATAGGGGGCGCAATTTCTGAAGCTTTCTTT
size: NA; J: TRBJ2-5; length: 18; D: TRBD2; V: TRBV3-1/TRBV3-2; CDR3: CASSQDRGLAGIEETQYF; DNA: TGTGCCAGCAGCCAAGATCGCGGACTAGCGGGAATAGAGGAGACCCAGTACTTC